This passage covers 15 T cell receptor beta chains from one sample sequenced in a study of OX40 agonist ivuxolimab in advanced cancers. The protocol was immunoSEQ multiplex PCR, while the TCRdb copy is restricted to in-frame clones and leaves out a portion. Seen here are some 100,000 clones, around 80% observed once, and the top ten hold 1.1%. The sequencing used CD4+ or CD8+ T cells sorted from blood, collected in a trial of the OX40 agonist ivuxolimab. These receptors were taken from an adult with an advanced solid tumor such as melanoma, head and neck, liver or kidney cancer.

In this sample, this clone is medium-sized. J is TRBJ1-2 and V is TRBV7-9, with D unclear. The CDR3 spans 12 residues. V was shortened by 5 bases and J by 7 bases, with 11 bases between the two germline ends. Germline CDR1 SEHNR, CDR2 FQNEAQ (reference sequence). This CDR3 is CASSLQAAGYTF. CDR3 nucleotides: TGTGCCAGCAGCCTCCAGGCGGCTGGCTACACCTTC.

The CDR3 loop is CASSLARDTEAFF. CDR3 coding DNA: TGTGCCAGCAGCTTGGCCCGGGACACTGAAGCTTTCTTT. The V call is TRBV5-6, the J call TRBJ1-1; D unresolved. The germline V and J ends were trimmed by 0 bases and 3 bases, with 6 bases remaining between them. Germline CDR1 SGHDT, CDR2 YYEEEE. The CDR3 runs 13 residues. The complete variable domain, with remaining parts taken from reference TRBV5-6 and TRBJ1-1, reads DAGVTQSPTHLIKTRGQQVTLRCSPKSGHDTVSWYQQALGQGPQFIFQYYEEEERQRGNFPDRFSGHQFPNYSSELNVNALLLGDSALYLCASSLARDTEAFFGQGTRLTVV.

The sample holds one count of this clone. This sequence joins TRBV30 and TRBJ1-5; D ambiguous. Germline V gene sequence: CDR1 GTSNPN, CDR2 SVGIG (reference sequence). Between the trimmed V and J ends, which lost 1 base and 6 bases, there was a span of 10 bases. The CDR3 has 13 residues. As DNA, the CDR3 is TGTGCCTGGAGTGGCGGGTCCACTCAGCCCCAGCATTTT. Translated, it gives CAWSGGSTQPQHF.

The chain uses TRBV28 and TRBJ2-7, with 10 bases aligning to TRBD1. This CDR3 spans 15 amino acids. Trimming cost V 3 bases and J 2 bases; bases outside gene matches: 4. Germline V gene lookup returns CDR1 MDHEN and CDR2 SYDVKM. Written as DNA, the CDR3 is TGTGCCAGCAGTTTGACAGGGGGCGGCACCTACGAGCAGTACTTC. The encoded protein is CASSLTGGGTYEQYF. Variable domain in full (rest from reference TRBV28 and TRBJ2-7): DVKVTQSSRYLVKRTGEKVFLECVQDMDHENMFWYRQDPGLGLRLIYFSYDVKMKEKGDIPEGYSVSREKKERFSLILESASTNQTSMYLCASSLTGGGTYEQYFGPGTRLTVT.

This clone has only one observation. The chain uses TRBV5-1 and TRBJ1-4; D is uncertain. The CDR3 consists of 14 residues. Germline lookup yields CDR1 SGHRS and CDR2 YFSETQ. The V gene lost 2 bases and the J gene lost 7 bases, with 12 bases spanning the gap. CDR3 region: CASSLAVSSEKLFF. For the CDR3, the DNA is TGCGCCAGCAGCTTAGCGGTTTCCAGTGAAAAACTGTTTTTT. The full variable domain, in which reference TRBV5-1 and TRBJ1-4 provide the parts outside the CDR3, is KAGVTQTPRYLIKTRGQQVTLSCSPISGHRSVSWYQQTPGQGLQFLFEYFSETQRNKGNFPGRFSGRQFSNSRSEMNVSTLELGDSALYLCASSLAVSSEKLFFGSGTQLSVL.

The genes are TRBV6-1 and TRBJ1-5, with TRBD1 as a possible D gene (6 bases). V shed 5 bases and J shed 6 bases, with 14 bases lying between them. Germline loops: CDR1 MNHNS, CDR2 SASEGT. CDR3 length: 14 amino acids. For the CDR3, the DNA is TGTGCCAGCAGTCTTCAATGGGGGCCTCAGCCCCAGCATTTT. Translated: CASSLQWGPQPQHF.

The CDR3 DNA follows: TGTGCCTGGAGTCATATGGGTACGCAGTATTTT. It specifies CAWSHMGTQYF. The rearrangement joins TRBV30 to TRBJ2-3, with D unclear. The V gene lost 2 bases and the J gene lost 8 bases, with 8 bases spanning the gap. Germline V gene sequence: CDR1 GTSNPN, CDR2 SVGIG (reference sequence). The CDR3 totals 11 residues.

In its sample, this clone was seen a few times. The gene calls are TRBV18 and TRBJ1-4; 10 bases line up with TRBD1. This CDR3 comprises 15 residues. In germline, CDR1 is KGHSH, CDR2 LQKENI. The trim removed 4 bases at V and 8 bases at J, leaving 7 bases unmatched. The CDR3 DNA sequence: TGTGCCAGCTCACACCCGGGACAGGGGTACGAAAAACTGTTTTTT. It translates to CASSHPGQGYEKLFF.

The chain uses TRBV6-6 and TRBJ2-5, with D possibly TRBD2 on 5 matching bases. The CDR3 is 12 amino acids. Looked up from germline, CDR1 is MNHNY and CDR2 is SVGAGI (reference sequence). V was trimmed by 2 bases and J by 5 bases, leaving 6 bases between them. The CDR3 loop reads CASSYREETQYF. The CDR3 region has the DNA TGTGCCAGCAGTTACAGGGAGGAGACCCAGTACTTC.

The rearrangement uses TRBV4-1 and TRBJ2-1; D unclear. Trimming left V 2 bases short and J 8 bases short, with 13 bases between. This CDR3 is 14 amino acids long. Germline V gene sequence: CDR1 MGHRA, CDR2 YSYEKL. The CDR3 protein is CASSQILPRDEQFF. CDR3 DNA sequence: TGCGCCAGCAGCCAAATCCTGCCTAGGGATGAGCAGTTCTTC.

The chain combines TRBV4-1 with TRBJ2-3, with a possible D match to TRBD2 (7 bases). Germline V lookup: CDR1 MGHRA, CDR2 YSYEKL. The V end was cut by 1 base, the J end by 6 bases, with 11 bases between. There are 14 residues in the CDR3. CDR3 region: CASSQGGRGDTQYF. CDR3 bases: TGCGCCAGCAGCCAAGGAGGGAGGGGGGATACGCAGTATTTT.

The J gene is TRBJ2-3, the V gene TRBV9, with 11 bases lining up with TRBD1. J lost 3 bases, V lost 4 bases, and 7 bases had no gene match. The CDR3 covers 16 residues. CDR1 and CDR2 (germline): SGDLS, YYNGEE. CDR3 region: CASSTRDRGSTDTQYF. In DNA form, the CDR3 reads TGTGCCAGCAGCACCCGGGACAGGGGGTCGACAGATACGCAGTATTTT. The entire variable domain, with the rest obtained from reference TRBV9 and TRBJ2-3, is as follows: DSGVTQTPKHLITATGQRVTLRCSPRSGDLSVYWYQQSLDQGLQFLIQYYNGEERAKGNILERFSAQQFPDLHSELNLSSLELGDSALYFCASSTRDRGSTDTQYFGPGTRLTVL.

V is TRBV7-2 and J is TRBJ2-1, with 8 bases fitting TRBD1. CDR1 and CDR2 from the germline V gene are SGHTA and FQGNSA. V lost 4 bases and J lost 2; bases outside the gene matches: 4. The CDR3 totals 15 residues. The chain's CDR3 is CASSSDRVAYNEQFF. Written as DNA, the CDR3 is TGTGCCAGCAGCTCGGACAGGGTCGCCTACAATGAGCAGTTCTTC.

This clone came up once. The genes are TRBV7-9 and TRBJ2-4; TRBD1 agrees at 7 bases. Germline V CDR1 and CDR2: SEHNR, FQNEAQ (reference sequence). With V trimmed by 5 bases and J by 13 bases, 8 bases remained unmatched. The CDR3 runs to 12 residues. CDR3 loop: CASSPTVGQQYF. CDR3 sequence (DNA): TGTGCCAGCAGCCCGACGGTGGGACAGCAGTACTTC.

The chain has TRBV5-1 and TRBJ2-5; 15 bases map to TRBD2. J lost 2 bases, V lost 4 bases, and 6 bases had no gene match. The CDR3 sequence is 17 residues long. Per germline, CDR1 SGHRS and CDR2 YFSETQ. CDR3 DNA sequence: TGCGCCAGCAGCCCACAGGGGACTAGCGGGGGGCAAGAGACCCAGTACTTC. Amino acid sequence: CASSPQGTSGGQETQYF.